This entry describes one T cell receptor beta chain. It has no known antigen specificity. Base qualities are missing; no much larger clone stands one base away. Receptor libraries were prepared by the immunoSEQ multiplex PCR assay. The multiplex PCR relied on a mix of 60 forward primers for TCR Vbeta segments and 13 reverse primers for TCR Jbeta segments. The CDR3 region of rearranged TCR beta genes was amplified from genomic DNA by a multiplex PCR assay. Amplified TCR beta libraries were sequenced as 87-base-pair reads on the Illumina HiSeq System. The authors processed their data as follows. A later analysis tallied some 79 million unique TCR beta chains across the 650 to 750 repertoires, and about 10 million of those chains were shared by two or more donors. To remove PCR and sequencing errors, raw reads were error-corrected and collapsed into unique sequences using a nearest-neighbor algorithm that merged closely related sequences. Alignment of CDR3 sequences to IMGT reference sequences was used to assign V, D and J gene segments. For a sequence to be retained, a match of at least six nucleotides to both a V gene segment and a J gene segment was required. A rearrangement counted as productive if the CDR3 had no stop codons and remained in frame with V and J, and every other rearrangement counted as non-productive. Following IMGT convention, CDR3 was defined as the stretch from the second conserved V-encoded cysteine up to the conserved J-encoded phenylalanine. In an earlier analysis of 500 to 650 of the donors, sequences lacking an unambiguous match to a single V gene segment were excluded. An earlier analysis of several hundred of the donors called V segments functional above 56.7% productive rearrangements and segregating when the between-donor standard deviation exceeded 5%. A statistical classification framework was built for diagnosing cytomegalovirus status from the catalog of TCR beta chain sequences. In a later analysis, TCR nucleotide sequences were compared against IMGT/GENE-DB human TR gene sequences so that V and J genes could be assigned. A later analysis assigned CDR3 sequences and most-parsimonious VDJ recombination scenarios with the TCRdist pipeline. A later analysis defined each TCR beta chain by its CDR3 amino acid sequence plus V-gene family, and excluded reads lacking a unique V-gene family. To address suspected cross-contamination and a sequencing artifact, a later analysis removed over 500 highly shared, low-generation-probability nucleotide sequences. In a later analysis, a clonal expansion index was calculated for each public chain from normalized within-repertoire ranks of inferred template counts. Generation probabilities in a later analysis came from a VDJ recombination model fitted to out-of-frame rearrangements, and those results were checked against IGoR. Hypergeometric tests were used in a later analysis to score TCR-TCR, TCR-HLA and TCR-CMV co-occurrence, with a repertoire-size bias correction applied to the TCR pairs. False discovery rates were estimated in a later analysis by permuting HLA or CMV assignments 20 times. In a later analysis, co-occurring TCRs were grouped with DBSCAN, and TCRdist sequence similarity was added when clustering was performed within HLA-allele-positive subsets. Co-occurrence clustering excluded repertoires with fewer than 30,000 or more than 120,000 public chains, plus five with anomalous nucleotide sharing. As stored in TCRdb, this immuneACCESS dataset retains in-frame rearrangements with V and J assigned. A fraction of the clones does not appear; measured against another copy, unresolved V genes explain less than half of the discrepancy, and the remainder lacks a known reason. Clonal size and the V and J genes are those of that table, whereas D and trimming came from the DNA. In all, the sample holds approximately 150,000 clones, and just under 80% of those were seen once. The top ten hold approximately 1.3% of the sample.

The record originates from a study of cytomegalovirus exposure and HLA in healthy donors (TCRdb year 2017). Study-wide context: According to an earlier analysis of 587 of the donors, 150 million to 200 million T cells yielded some 110 million unique TCR beta sequences and approximately 280 Gb of sequence data. On average, roughly 200,000 unique TCR beta nucleotide sequences were sequenced per donor among a few hundred genotyped donors of the cohort, with about 17% of those sequences being non-productive. The study aimed to test whether cataloging public T cell receptors could reveal signatures of past pathogen exposure. An early release covering just under 650 HLA-typed donors comprised approximately 290 gigabases of sequencing data and roughly 86 million unique TCR sequences. Rather than using new phenotypic data, the later analysis identified candidate immune exposures from TCR beta sequences and from how often those sequences occurred across donors. A separate validation cohort of 100 to 150 different subjects was used in addition to the approximately 610-subject first cohort. Of the roughly 420 genotyped donors, 75% to 85% were placed in the genetic ancestry cluster associated with self-reported Caucasian donors. HLA typing included class I and class II loci at four-digit resolution. The study combined high-throughput TCR immunosequencing, statistical association of individual TCRs with disease status, and machine learning to predict cytomegalovirus infection status. Typing coverage varied by locus: roughly 629-640 donors for A, B, C, DRB1 and DQB1; 522 for DQA1; about 590 for DPA1; approximately 490 for DPB1. Donor age, sex, ethnicity and CMV serostatus were compiled together with the repertoire data. Using immunosequencing, the study profiled T cell repertoires from approximately 700 subjects and related those repertoires to cytomegalovirus serostatus. A later analysis re-examined previously published TCR beta repertoires from roughly 650 donors and added high-resolution HLA genotyping to investigate patterns of TCR occurrence. A later genetic analysis took genome-wide SNP genotypes for about 65% of the roughly 670 donors and used that subset as a discovery cohort. All discovery cohort repertoires had been generated on a single sequencing platform. An earlier analysis of around 540 of the donors applied high-throughput TCR beta sequencing to assess whether each TCR beta V gene segment acted as functional or pseudogenic. About five DR-DQ haplotypes were treated as single units for association and clustering because of strong linkage in the cohort.

The cohort was made up of approximately 670 healthy bone marrow donors. All cohort members were sampled while nominally healthy, although unrecorded immune exposures were likely present. The donor tested CMV seronegative, placing the donor among the 350 to 400 seronegative members of the cohort. A peripheral blood sample was provided by each donor, and peripheral blood mononuclear cells were used for TCR beta sequencing. The Qiagen DNeasy Blood Extraction Kit was used to extract genomic DNA from the blood cell samples. Broader findings and caveats from the paper: A further reported finding was that TCR beta sequences accurately predicted the HLA-A and HLA-B alleles for most subjects in the first cohort. A later analysis associated 16,951 TCR beta sequences with specific HLA alleles at a false discovery rate of 0.05. Approximately 16 rarely observed V segments, including chromosome 9 orphons, were excluded from the earlier analysis of some 590 of the donors because counts were too low. A later analysis reported that several top co-occurrence clusters appeared linked to parvovirus B19, influenza, CMV and Epstein-Barr virus. Most TCR sequences were seen in very few donors, while some public TCRs were found in many individuals. This cohort had only TCR beta chains sequenced, and the lack of alpha or paired-chain data limited which features could be detected. A later analysis found that HLA-associated TCR beta chains were more clonally expanded and had lower generation probabilities than equally common non-associated chains. In a later analysis, TCR association rates were found to vary across HLA loci, with the most associated TCRs seen for DRB1 alleles and the fewest for HLA-C alleles. The study listed 164 TCR beta chains as associated with cytomegalovirus. The 87-base-pair reads could not distinguish some IMGT-functional V segments, including TRBV6-2 and TRBV6-3, so those segments were excluded. In a later analysis, most CMV-associated TCR beta chains were found to appear HLA-restricted, with HLA associations seemingly driven largely by CMV exposure. A few of the identified cytomegalovirus-associated TCR beta chains were confirmed in vitro to be specific for cytomegalovirus antigens. A cluster of highly shared sequence variants was judged likely to represent a technical artifact of the sequencing pipeline. The classifier was reported to diagnose cytomegalovirus status with high specificity and sensitivity in both the original cohort and the validation cohort. It was suggested by the authors that the approach could potentially be generalized to other disease states and immunological phenotypes. Because HLA typing was missing for some donors at each locus, association tests included only the typed subset. Assigning TCR associations to individual alleles was difficult when HLA alleles, especially DR and DQ, strongly co-occurred. The presence/absence analyses assumed that sequencing depth was roughly uniform across donors, and that assumption may not be true. In a later genetic analysis, a missense DCLRE1C variant was associated with V-gene and J-gene trimming of TCR beta chains, and the association was replicated in an independent cohort. In a later genetic analysis, fewer N-insertions in productive TCRs were reported among donors in an Asian-associated ancestry cluster than the roughly 700-donor mean. CMV serostatus was the only immune exposure information available for the cohort. Correlated functional status among segregating V segments might be attributable to linkage disequilibrium, but an unknown experimental factor could not be ruled out. In an earlier analysis of under 600 of the donors, most TCR beta V segments were observed in productive rearrangements about 90% or about 30% of the time, broadly matching IMGT annotations.

Including cysteine and phenylalanine, the CDR3 has 12 amino acids. The CDR3 DNA has 36 bases and is translated from base 1. Reading the germline V gene gives CDR1 SNHLY and CDR2 FYNNEI. V drops 2 bases and J drops 4 bases, leaving 3 bases in between. Sample: PBMCs. The chain is encoded by TRBV2 joined to TRBJ2-1; confidence is insufficient to name the D gene. This clonotype originated in a man aged 25 to 40 in good health and CMV-seronegative. The encoded CDR3 is CASSEQYNEQFF. The DNA reads TGTGCCAGCAGTGAACAGTACAATGAGCAGTTCTTC.